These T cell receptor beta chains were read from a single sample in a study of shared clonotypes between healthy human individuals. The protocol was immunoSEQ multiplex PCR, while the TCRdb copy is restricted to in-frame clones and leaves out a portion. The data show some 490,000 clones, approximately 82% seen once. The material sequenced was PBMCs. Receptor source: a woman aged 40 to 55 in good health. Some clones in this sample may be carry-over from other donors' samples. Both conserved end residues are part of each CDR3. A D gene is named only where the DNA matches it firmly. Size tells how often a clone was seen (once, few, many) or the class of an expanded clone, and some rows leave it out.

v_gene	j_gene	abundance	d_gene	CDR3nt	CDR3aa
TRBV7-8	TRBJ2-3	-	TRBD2	TGTGCCAGCAGCTTAATACAGACTAGCGGGAGCCGCACAGATACGCAGTATTTT	CASSLIQTSGSRTDTQYF
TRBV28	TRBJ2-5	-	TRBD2	TGTGCCAGAGCTCCCGGGACTAGCGGGAAGGTAGAGACCCAGTACTTC	CARAPGTSGKVETQYF
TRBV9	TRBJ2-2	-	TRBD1	TGTGCCAGCAGCGACCCAAGACAGGGCCTGAACACCGGGGAGCTGTTTTTT	CASSDPRQGLNTGELFF
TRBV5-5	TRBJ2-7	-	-	TGTGCCAGCAGCCCCCACTACGAGCAGTACTTC	CASSPHYEQYF
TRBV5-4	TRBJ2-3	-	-	TGTGCCAGCAGCCCCGGGGAGGGGGATCTGAGGTTCACAGATACGCAGTATTTT	CASSPGEGDLRFTDTQYF
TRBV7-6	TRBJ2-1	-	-	TGTGCCAGCAGCTTAAGACTTTGGGGTGAGCAGTTCTTC	CASSLRLWGEQFF
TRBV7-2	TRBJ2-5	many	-	TGTGCCAGCAGACGGGATTGGGGGACACCAGAGACCCAGTACTTC	CASRRDWGTPETQYF
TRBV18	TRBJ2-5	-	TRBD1	TGTGCCAGCTCACCGAGACAGGGGGTGGGAGAGACCCAGTACTTC	CASSPRQGVGETQYF
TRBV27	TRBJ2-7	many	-	TGTGCCAGCAGTCTCGCCGGGACACCACCCTACGAGCAGTACTTC	CASSLAGTPPYEQYF
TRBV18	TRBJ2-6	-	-	TGTGCCAGCTCGCCTCCGTCGTCTGGGGCCAACGTCCTGACTTTC	CASSPPSSGANVLTF
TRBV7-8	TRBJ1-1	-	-	TGTGCCAGCAGCTTAGTGGCGAGGGGATCGAACACTGAAGCTTTCTTT	CASSLVARGSNTEAFF
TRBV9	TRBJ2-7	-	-	TGTGCCAGCAGCGTAACCTCGACCAGGGACGAGCAGTACTTC	CASSVTSTRDEQYF
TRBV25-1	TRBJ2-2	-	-	TGTGCCAGCAGTGTCCAGATTAAAGGCAGGACCGGGGAGCTGTTTTTT	CASSVQIKGRTGELFF
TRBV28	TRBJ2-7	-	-	TGTGCCAGCACCTCCGGGCAGACCTACGAGCAGTACTTC	CASTSGQTYEQYF
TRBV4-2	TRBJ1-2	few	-	TGTGCCAGCAGCCAAGACTCGGACTATGGCTACACCTTC	CASSQDSDYGYTF
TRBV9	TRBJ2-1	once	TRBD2	TGTGCCAGCAGCCCTCGACTAGCGACCCACAATGAGCAGTTCTTC	CASSPRLATHNEQFF